A selection of T cell receptor beta chains follows, all from one sample in a study of blood T cell repertoires in COVID-19. TCRdb's table, derived via immunoSEQ multiplex PCR, lists solely in-frame clones and lacks some. The sample has over 80,000 clones; about four fifths are singletons. Sequencing input: peripheral blood. These receptors were taken from an elderly woman with active or convalescent COVID-19. CDR3s leave out the opening cysteine and the closing phenylalanine or tryptophan. A D gene is named only where the DNA matches it firmly.

J gene,D gene,V gene,CDR3 protein
TRBJ2-5,TRBD2,TRBV24-1,ATSDLGRDQETQY
TRBJ2-7,TRBD1,TRBV28,ASRSGTGGRRSYEQY
TRBJ2-5,TRBD1,TRBV2,ASSRAGTGEETQY
TRBJ1-3,TRBD1,TRBV29-1,SVDRGGNTIY
TRBJ2-7,.,TRBV6-1,ASSRGNLLIYEQY
TRBJ1-4,TRBD1,TRBV5-1,ASSFTGAPNEKLF
TRBJ2-5,.,TRBV19,ASSPGVPQETQY
TRBJ2-1,TRBD1,TRBV29-1,SVGQGYNEQF
TRBJ1-2,.,TRBV24-1,ATSGGSRTNYGYT
TRBJ2-7,.,TRBV4-1,ASSQVPGGTEQY
TRBJ1-2,.,TRBV4-2,ASSQDRGIGYGYT
TRBJ1-3,.,TRBV6-5,ASSSIDSTGNTIY
TRBJ2-5,.,TRBV7-6,ASSLNSIQETQY
TRBJ1-1,.,TRBV19,ATRRGDTEAF
TRBJ1-6,TRBD1,TRBV7-2,ARGDRALSYNSPLH
TRBJ2-2,.,TRBV30,AWRGGSSANTGELF
TRBJ1-4,TRBD1,TRBV2,ASRDRTGRGGNEKLF
TRBJ1-3,.,TRBV18,ASSPLHSDTIY
TRBJ1-2,TRBD1,TRBV6-1,ASSDPTGDLLNYGYT
TRBJ1-6,TRBD1,TRBV19,ASSASPGTAVNSPLH
TRBJ2-7,TRBD2,TRBV11-1,ASSLAIAGSSYEQY
TRBJ2-1,TRBD2,TRBV19,ASSPKTTSGRRSYNEQF
TRBJ2-2,TRBD2,TRBV28,ASSFKRLAGVHGELF
TRBJ2-3,TRBD2,TRBV3-1/TRBV3-2,ASSQEPSAPPSGHPDTQY
TRBJ2-7,TRBD1,TRBV11-2,ASSLAPPGQGPGEQY
TRBJ2-7,TRBD1,TRBV7-6,ASSLTGTGVYEQY
TRBJ1-6,TRBD1,TRBV18,ASSPYGQESYNSPLH
TRBJ2-6,.,TRBV20-1,SASPGSGANVLT
TRBJ1-2,.,TRBV6-5,ASSYDRFYGYT
TRBJ1-1,.,TRBV5-4,ASSLVMAGRSEAF
TRBJ1-2,TRBD1,TRBV7-2,ASSFITGGAGYGYT
TRBJ2-2,.,TRBV9,ASSPGWTGELF
TRBJ2-3,TRBD1,TRBV6-6,ASSYSGTGVMQY
TRBJ2-7,.,TRBV2,ASKKEGSVHEQY
TRBJ1-2,.,TRBV5-8,ASTKDRLNYGYT
TRBJ2-7,.,TRBV5-6,ASSNLQGPIGEY
TRBJ1-2,.,TRBV30,AWGTYREDGYT
TRBJ1-2,.,TRBV2,ASSEGPLSGYT
TRBJ1-2,.,TRBV20-1,SASPTPRSYGYT
TRBJ1-2,.,TRBV19,ASSRDGYT
TRBJ2-7,TRBD1,TRBV9,ASSPTWGQPYEQY
TRBJ1-1,.,TRBV6-6,ASSTDRNTEAF
TRBJ2-2,TRBD2,TRBV5-1,ASSSTSGNTGELF
TRBJ2-4,.,TRBV30,AWSVGPGQAKNIQY
TRBJ1-6,TRBD1,TRBV27,ASSSTGGTYNSPLH
TRBJ2-3,.,TRBV5-6,ASSLAGLSTDTQY
TRBJ2-5,TRBD2,TRBV7-8,ASSLSGRGEETQY